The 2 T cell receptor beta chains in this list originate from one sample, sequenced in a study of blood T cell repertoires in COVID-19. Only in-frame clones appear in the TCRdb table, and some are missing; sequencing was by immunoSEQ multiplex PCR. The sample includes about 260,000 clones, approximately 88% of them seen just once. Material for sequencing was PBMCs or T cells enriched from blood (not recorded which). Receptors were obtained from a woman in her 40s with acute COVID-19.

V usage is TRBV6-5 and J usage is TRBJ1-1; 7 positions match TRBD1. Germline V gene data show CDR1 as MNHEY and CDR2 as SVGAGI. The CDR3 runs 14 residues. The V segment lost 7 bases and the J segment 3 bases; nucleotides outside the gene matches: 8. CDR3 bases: TGTGCCAGCACCAACAGGGGTGGAGACACTGAAGCTTTCTTT. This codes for CASTNRGGDTEAFF.

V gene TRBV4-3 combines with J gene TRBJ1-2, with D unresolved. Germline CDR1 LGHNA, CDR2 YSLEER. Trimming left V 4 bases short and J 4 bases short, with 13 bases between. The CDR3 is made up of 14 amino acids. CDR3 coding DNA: TGCGCCAGCAGCCCCGGGGAGGCGGGCTATGGCTACACCTTC. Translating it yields CASSPGEAGYGYTF.